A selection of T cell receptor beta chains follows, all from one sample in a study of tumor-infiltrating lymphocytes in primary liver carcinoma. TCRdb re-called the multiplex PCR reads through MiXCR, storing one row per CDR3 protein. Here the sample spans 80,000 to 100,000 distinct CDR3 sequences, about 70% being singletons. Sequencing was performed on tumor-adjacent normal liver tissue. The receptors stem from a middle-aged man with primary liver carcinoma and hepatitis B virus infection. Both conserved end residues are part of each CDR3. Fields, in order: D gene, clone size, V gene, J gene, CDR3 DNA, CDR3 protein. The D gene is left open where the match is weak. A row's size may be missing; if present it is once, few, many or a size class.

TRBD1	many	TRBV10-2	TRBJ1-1	TGCGCCAGCAGCGGACAGGGGGCAGATGAAGCTTTCTTT	CASSGQGADEAFF
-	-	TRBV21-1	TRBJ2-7	TGTGCCAGCAGCAATGACCGGGGGACAGACTTTAAGGAGCAGTACTTC	CASSNDRGTDFKEQYF
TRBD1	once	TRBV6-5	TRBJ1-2	TGTGTCAGCAGATCTACATCGACAGGGGCGTATGGTTACACCTTC	CVSRSTSTGAYGYTF
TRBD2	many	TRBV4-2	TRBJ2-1	TGTGCCAGCACCCACGGGGGGCTAGCGGGAGGGGGTACCTACAATGAGCAGTTCTTC	CASTHGGLAGGGTYNEQFF
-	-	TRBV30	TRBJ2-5	TGTGCCTGTAGTGTTAAGGAGCAAGAGATCCAGTACTTC	CACSVKEQEIQYF
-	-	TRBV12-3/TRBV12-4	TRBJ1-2	TGTGCCAGCAGTTTCGGCAGTGCCAGCTATGGCTACACGTTC	CASSFGSASYGYTF
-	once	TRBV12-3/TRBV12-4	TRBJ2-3	TGTGCCAGCAGTTCCATTTCTCCCGGGACGGGCACAGATACGCACTATTTT	CASSSISPGTGTDTHYF
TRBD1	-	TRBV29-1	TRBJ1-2	TGCAGCGATCAGAGACAGGGCCCGTACACATTC	CSDQRQGPYTF
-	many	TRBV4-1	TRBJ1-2	TGCGCCAGCAGCCCTTACGACAGACTTGGGTATGGCTACACCTTC	CASSPYDRLGYGYTF
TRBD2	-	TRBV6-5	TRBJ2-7	TGTGCCAGCATTTGGACTAGCGGGTCCACCTACGAGCAGTACTTC	CASIWTSGSTYEQYF
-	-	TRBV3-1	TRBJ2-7	TGTGCCAGCAGCCACGGACAGCGTAGCTCCTACGAGCAGTACTTC	CASSHGQRSSYEQYF
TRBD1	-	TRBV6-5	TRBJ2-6	TGTGCCGGCGGCCTTTGGACAGGGATGAAAGCTGGGGACAACGTCCTGACTTTC	CAGGLWTGMKAGDNVLTF